This TCR beta chain was documented in a study of T cell responses to AZD1222 COVID-19 vaccine. The study's findings and limits: Epitopes outside B.1.351 and B.1.1.7 mutated regions reportedly drew nearly half of spike TCRs. Regions 160-218 and 743-854 dominated among vaccine-associated CD4 TCRs spanning spike. The number of AZD1222 recipients seropositive at baseline was only five to seven.

Trimming shortened V by 2 bases and J by 3 bases, and 7 bases separated the two germline ends. There are 14 residues in the CDR3. Germline CDR1 and CDR2: KGHSH and LQKENI. The assay was immunoSEQ multiplex PCR, and TCRdb's table has in-frame clones only and misses some. The sample includes about 100,000 clones, more than 75% of them seen just once. Comment on this clone: The target antigen is unknown.

This chain joins TRBV18 and TRBJ1-4; D uncertain. This TCR derives from an adult in good health. The source was peripheral blood, collected on day 0 of MenACWY control vaccination. The CDR3 reads CASSPMEANEKLFF. CDR3 sequence (DNA): TGTGCCAGCTCACCAATGGAAGCTAATGAAAAACTGTTTTTT.